The 26 T cell receptor beta chains below were found in one sample sequenced in a study of cytomegalovirus exposure and HLA in healthy donors. This PCR relied on a set of 60 Vbeta primers and 13 Jbeta primers. Sequenced by immunoSEQ multiplex PCR; TCRdb stores in-frame clones only, minus some. The sample holds under 150,000 clones, around 80% seen once. The sequencing input was PBMCs. Receptors were obtained from a man aged 25-45 years in good health and CMV-seropositive.

The table lists this clone with many counts. The chain joins TRBV28 to TRBJ2-3, with 10 nucleotides matching TRBD1. The CDR3 has 15 amino acids. CDR1 and CDR2 from the germline V gene are MDHEN and SYDVKM. After removal of 3 bases from V and 4 bases from J, the junction contained 4 bases not matched to a gene. The CDR3 nucleotides read TGTGCCAGCAGTTTTGGGGGGACAGGGGCAGATACGCAGTATTTT. This translates into CASSFGGTGADTQYF.

The genes are TRBV15 and TRBJ2-1, with TRBD1 as a possible D gene (6 bases). The germline V and J ends were trimmed by 4 bases and 5 bases, with 21 bases remaining between them. The CDR3 contains 17 residues. Germline V lookup: CDR1 LNHNV, CDR2 YYDKDF (reference sequence). The CDR3 is CATSKRQVLTGDNEQFF. CDR3 in DNA: TGTGCCACCAGCAAAAGACAGGTCCTCACTGGGGACAATGAGCAGTTCTTC.

Regarding this clone: The junction departs from the called germline gene at one end, perhaps through a read error. The sample carries other DNA sequences with the same CDR3. This chain connects TRBV11-3 to TRBJ1-1; possibly TRBD1 for D (5 bases). The length of the CDR3 is 14 residues. From germline, CDR1 is SGHNT and CDR2 YENEEA. DNA for the CDR3: TGTGCCAGCAGCCTAGACAGCGTTAAAACTGAAGCTTTCTTT. Translated: CASSLDSVKTEAFF. The entire variable domain, with the rest obtained from reference TRBV11-3 and TRBJ1-1, is as follows: EAGVVQSPRYKIIEKKQPVAFWCNPISGHNTLYWYLQNLGQGPELLIRYENEEAVDDSQLPKDRFSAERLKGVDSTLKIQPAELGDSAVYLCASSLDSVKTEAFFGQGTRLTVV.

CDR3 coding DNA: TGCGCCAGCAGCTTTCGGACTAGCGAGCCCTACGAGCAGTACTTC. Residues: CASSFRTSEPYEQYF. The chain employs TRBV5-1 and TRBJ2-7; 9 bases are a match to TRBD2. Germline CDR1 is SGHRS and CDR2 is YFSETQ. J gave up 2 bases and V 2 bases, and 5 bases lay outside the gene matches. The CDR3 covers 15 residues.

This clone is a singleton in its sample. The V and J genes are TRBV6-4 and TRBJ1-5; 8 bases agree with TRBD1. The trim removed 8 bases at V and 6 bases at J, leaving 15 bases unmatched. This CDR3 comprises 16 residues. CDR1 and CDR2 from the germline V gene are MRHNA and SNTAGT. This CDR3 reads CASEGRQGWWGQPQHF. CDR3 bases: TGTGCCAGCGAAGGGAGACAGGGGTGGTGGGGTCAGCCCCAGCATTTT.

The J gene is TRBJ2-1, the V gene TRBV6-5; no clear D. Germline CDR1 is MNHEY and CDR2 is SVGAGI. Trimming removed 0 bases from V and 2 bases from J, with 8 bases in between. The CDR3 length is 15 residues. Here the CDR3 DNA reads TGTGCCAGCAGTTACTCGGGCGCGCCCTACAATGAGCAGTTCTTC. It yields the protein CASSYSGAPYNEQFF.

J is TRBJ2-7 and V is TRBV5-6; 8 bases agree with TRBD2. The CDR3 has 15 amino acids. J was trimmed by 7 bases and V by 0 bases; bases with no gene match: 9. Germline loops: CDR1 SGHDT, CDR2 YYEEEE. CDR3 sequence: CASSLELAGGGEQYF. DNA of the CDR3: TGTGCCAGCAGCTTGGAGCTAGCGGGTGGGGGGGAGCAGTACTTC.

The rearrangement uses TRBV2 and TRBJ2-7; TRBD2 might be the D (6 bases). The CDR3 extends over 11 amino acids. The V gene's germline CDR1 is SNHLY and CDR2 FYNNEI. Trimming shortened V by 8 bases and J by 6 bases, and 11 bases separated the two germline ends. The CDR3 loop is CASHEGGEQYF. The CDR3 coding sequence is TGTGCCAGCCATGAGGGAGGCGAGCAGTACTTC.

A few counts support this clone. Within the sample, other DNA sequences also encode this same CDR3. The CDR3 sequence is CASSLTGNYGYTF. The CDR3 bases are TGTGCCAGCAGTTTAACAGGGAACTATGGCTACACCTTC. The rearrangement joins TRBV6-5 to TRBJ1-2; D is possibly TRBD1 (6 bases). Trimming shortened V by 4 bases and J by 2 bases, and 8 bases separated the two germline ends. Per the germline V gene, CDR1 is MNHEY and CDR2 is SVGAGI. This CDR3 spans 13 amino acids.

The chain employs TRBV18 and TRBJ2-1; 10 bases are a match to TRBD2. Germline CDR1 and CDR2: KGHSH and LQKENI. V dropped 4 bases and J dropped 13; count of bases not matched to a gene: 7. This CDR3 comprises 13 residues. The CDR3 bases are TGTGCCAGCTCACTGGAAGCGGGAGGGCCCCAGTTCTTC. It translates to CASSLEAGGPQFF.

Of note for this clone: Distinct nucleotide sequences in the sample also encode this CDR3. The chain combines TRBV11-2 with TRBJ2-7, with a possible D match to TRBD1 (5 bases). CDR1 is SGHAT, CDR2 FQNNGV, per germline. This CDR3 is built from 14 residues. The V end lost 1 base, the J end lost 4 bases, and 11 bases lay between the germline ends. This chain's CDR3 is CASSLGDSFYEQYF. In nucleotides, the CDR3 is TGTGCCAGCAGCTTAGGAGACAGTTTTTACGAGCAGTACTTC.

The chain uses TRBV7-9 and TRBJ1-1; TRBD1 aligns across 8 bases. This CDR3 region has 14 residues. The germline V gene encodes CDR1 SEHNR and CDR2 FQNEAQ (reference sequence). The ends lost 8 bases at V and 3 bases at J; junction bases unmatched: 8. The CDR3 protein is CASAKQGADTEAFF. As DNA, the CDR3 is TGTGCCAGCGCCAAGCAGGGGGCGGACACTGAAGCTTTCTTT.

The chain recombines TRBV11-3 with TRBJ2-7; tentative D call: TRBD2 (6 bases). Germline V gene sequence: CDR1 SGHNT, CDR2 YENEEA. Trimming stripped 4 bases from V and 2 bases from J, with 9 bases between. This CDR3 is built from 13 residues. The CDR3 coding sequence is TGTGCCAGCAGCTCGGGGAGGACCTACGAGCAGTACTTC. This translates into CASSSGRTYEQYF.

The chain is built from TRBV18 and TRBJ1-2, with TRBD1 identical over 8 bases. The ends lost 0 bases at V and 8 bases at J; junction bases unmatched: 8. Germline loops: CDR1 KGHSH, CDR2 LQKENI. CDR3 length equals 15 residues. CDR3 region: CASSPPQGAGDGYTF. DNA for the CDR3: TGTGCCAGCTCACCACCTCAGGGGGCGGGAGACGGCTACACCTTC.

Concerning this clone: This sample also contains other DNA sequences that code for the same CDR3. This chain joins TRBV7-2 and TRBJ1-5, with TRBD1 matching over 7 bases. The CDR3 totals 14 residues. The J segment lost 4 bases and the V segment lost 1 base, leaving 1 base of the junction unmatched. Germline assignment: CDR1 SGHTA and CDR2 FQGNSA. CDR3 in amino acids: CASSLDRGNQPQHF. CDR3 bases: TGTGCCAGCAGCTTAGACAGGGGTAATCAGCCCCAGCATTTT.

V gene TRBV29-1 combines with J gene TRBJ2-7, with 9 bases aligning to TRBD2. V shed 6 bases and J 5 bases; nucleotides not matched to a gene: 11. From germline, CDR1 is SQVTM and CDR2 ANQGSEA. The CDR3 length is 14 residues. CDR3 region: CSVQKGGGDNEQYF. In nucleotides, the CDR3 is TGCAGCGTCCAGAAGGGCGGGGGGGATAACGAGCAGTACTTC.

The genes are TRBV5-1 and TRBJ2-3; 7 nucleotides agree with TRBD2. Per the germline V gene, CDR1 is SGHRS and CDR2 is YFSETQ. Losses at the gene ends were 2 bases for V and 4 bases for J; bases not matched to a gene: 4. This CDR3 is built from 14 residues. CDR3 nucleotide sequence: TGCGCCAGCAGCTTCTGGGAGGGAGCAGATACGCAGTATTTT. The encoded protein is CASSFWEGADTQYF.

To note about this clone: The same CDR3 also results from other DNA sequences found in this sample. The rearrangement uses TRBV7-3 and TRBJ2-2; 9 bases fit TRBD2. The CDR3 extends over 15 amino acids. CDR1 is SGHTA, CDR2 FQGTGA, per germline. Losses at the gene ends were 2 bases for V and 3 bases for J; bases not matched to a gene: 1. CDR3 amino acids: CASSLGGGDTGELFF. In DNA, the CDR3 is TGTGCCAGCAGCTTAGGCGGGGGGGACACCGGGGAGCTGTTTTTT.

The gene calls are TRBV30 and TRBJ1-3; TRBD1 is a possible D gene (6 bases). Per the germline V gene, CDR1 is GTSNPN and CDR2 is SVGIG (reference sequence). Trimming left V 0 bases short and J 4 bases short, with 10 bases between. CDR3 size: 14 residues. CDR3 coding DNA: TGTGCCTGGAGTGTGGGGGGGCCGGGAAACACCATATATTTT. Its protein is CAWSVGGPGNTIYF.

The chain couples TRBV19 to TRBJ2-5, with D maybe TRBD1 (5 bases). CDR1 LNHDA and CDR2 SQIVND come from the germline V gene (reference sequence). The CDR3 runs 13 residues. Trimming took off 5 bases at V and 2 bases at J, with 9 bases between the two ends. CDR3 in amino acids: CASSRTQQETQYF. In DNA form, the CDR3 reads TGTGCCAGTAGTCGGACACAGCAAGAGACCCAGTACTTC.

The genes are TRBV18 and TRBJ2-3, with 7 bases aligning to TRBD1. Germline V gene data show CDR1 as KGHSH and CDR2 as LQKENI. This CDR3 contains 15 residues. V was clipped by 3 bases and J by 4 bases; unmatched bases: 7. Here the CDR3 reads CASSPQGERPDTQYF. The CDR3 coding sequence is TGTGCCAGCTCACCCCAGGGGGAAAGGCCAGATACGCAGTATTTT.

A single count supports this clone. The chain recombines TRBV7-9 with TRBJ2-3; D is perhaps TRBD2 (6 bases). CDR1 and CDR2 (germline): SEHNR, FQNEAQ (reference sequence). This CDR3 has 15 residues. V was trimmed by 1 base and J by 4 bases, leaving 12 bases between them. CDR3 bases: TGTGCCAGCAGCTTAGAAGTAGGGGAGGCAGATACGCAGTATTTT. Residues: CASSLEVGEADTQYF. Drawing the rest from reference TRBV7-9 and TRBJ2-3, the complete variable domain is DTGVSQNPRHKITKRGQNVTFRCDPISEHNRLYWYRQTLGQGPEFLTYFQNEAQLEKSRLLSDRFSAERPKGSFSTLEIQRTEQGDSAMYLCASSLEVGEADTQYFGPGTRLTVL.

The chain employs TRBV7-6 and TRBJ1-6, with D unresolved. The germline V gene encodes CDR1 SGHVS and CDR2 FNYEAQ. V was pared by 1 base and J by 9 bases, with 13 bases between. There are 15 residues in the CDR3. The CDR3 DNA follows: TGTGCCAGCAGCTTAGGGCCAGGACTCCTTTCACCCCTCCACTTT. This gives the protein CASSLGPGLLSPLHF. Using reference TRBV7-6 and TRBJ1-6 for the parts outside the CDR3, the full variable domain is GAGVSQSPRYKVTKRGQDVALRCDPISGHVSLYWYRQALGQGPEFLTYFNYEAQQDKSGLPNDRFSAERPEGSISTLTIQRTEQRDSAMYRCASSLGPGLLSPLHFGNGTRLTVT.

The count of this clone is one. The chain recombines TRBV28 with TRBJ1-4; 9 bases are shared with TRBD1. Germline lookup yields CDR1 MDHEN and CDR2 SYDVKM. The CDR3 runs 14 residues. Unmatched junction bases numbered 4, after V lost 5 bases and J lost 6 bases. The CDR3 spells CASSPGDRDEKLFF. The CDR3 nucleotides read TGTGCCAGCAGTCCCGGGGACAGGGATGAAAAACTGTTTTTT. The entire variable domain, with the rest obtained from reference TRBV28 and TRBJ1-4, is as follows: DVKVTQSSRYLVKRTGEKVFLECVQDMDHENMFWYRQDPGLGLRLIYFSYDVKMKEKGDIPEGYSVSREKKERFSLILESASTNQTSMYLCASSPGDRDEKLFFGSGTQLSVL.

Regarding this clone: Other nucleotide sequences in the sample specify the same CDR3. This chain joins TRBV5-1 and TRBJ2-2; D is unresolved. The V end was cut by 4 bases, the J end by 7 bases, with 8 bases between. The CDR3 has 12 amino acids. Germline CDR1 reads SGHRS; CDR2 reads YFSETQ. CDR3 coding DNA: TGCGCCAGCAGCCTCGCGATCGGGGAGCTGTTTTTT. This codes for CASSLAIGELFF.

This clone was counted once. V and J are TRBV10-3 and TRBJ1-3, with 9 bases that match TRBD1. J was trimmed by 6 bases and V by 6 bases; bases with no gene match: 12. Germline values: CDR1 ENHRY, CDR2 SYGVKD. The CDR3 runs 16 residues. Here the CDR3 DNA reads TGTGCCATCAGACCCACTCCGGGACAGGGAGAAAACACCATATATTTT. Translation gives CAIRPTPGQGENTIYF.